A single sample is the source of the 19 T cell receptor beta chains below, sequenced in a study of T cells in localized non-small cell lung cancer. Assay used: immunoSEQ multiplex PCR; TCRdb lists only in-frame clones, some missing. The table shows fewer than 12,000 clones, with about 80% occurring only once. The starting material was peripheral blood, obtained before any cancer treatment. These receptors came from a male donor aged 60 or older with stage I lung adenocarcinoma.

J is TRBJ2-6 and V is TRBV5-6; D not certain. V lost 1 base and J 1 base, leaving 6 bases between the germline ends. The CDR3 extends over 15 amino acids. CDR1 SGHDT and CDR2 YYEEEE come from the germline V gene. In DNA, the CDR3 is TGTGCCAGCAGCTTGATGGGTTCTGGGGCCAACGTCCTGACTTTC. Translated: CASSLMGSGANVLTF.

The chain's CDR3 is CASSFGSNPQETQYF. The CDR3 DNA follows: TGTGCCAGCAGCTTCGGGTCAAACCCCCAAGAGACCCAGTACTTC. This chain connects TRBV11-1 to TRBJ2-5; no firm D call. The V end lost 3 bases, the J end lost 1 base, and 12 bases lay between the germline ends. Germline V gene lookup returns CDR1 SGHAT and CDR2 FQDESV (reference sequence). This CDR3 is built from 15 residues.

The rearrangement uses TRBV2 and TRBJ2-1; D may be TRBD2 (7 bases). The CDR3 is 14 residues long. From germline, CDR1 is SNHLY and CDR2 FYNNEI. Trimming took 4 bases from V and 5 from J, leaving 12 bases between them. The CDR3 spells CASSGGGGHNEQFF. DNA of the CDR3: TGTGCCAGCAGTGGGGGAGGGGGACACAATGAGCAGTTCTTC.

The chain is built from TRBV7-2 and TRBJ1-1, with D hard to call. In germline, CDR1 is SGHTA, CDR2 FQGNSA. The CDR3 spans 14 residues. Between the trimmed V and J ends, which lost 3 bases and 5 bases, there was a span of 13 bases. The CDR3 here is CASSFGSFRTEAFF. The CDR3 coding sequence is TGTGCCAGCAGCTTTGGCAGCTTTAGGACTGAAGCTTTCTTT.

This clone was detected only once. The chain carries TRBV9 and TRBJ2-2, with 7 bases fitting TRBD2. The CDR3 covers 15 residues. Germline CDR1 and CDR2: SGDLS and YYNGEE. V was clipped by 4 bases and J by 5 bases; unmatched bases: 8. The CDR3 loop reads CASSLSGTQTGELFF. The CDR3 DNA reads TGTGCCAGCAGCTTGAGCGGGACCCAAACCGGGGAGCTGTTTTTT.

V is TRBV7-2 and J is TRBJ1-6; weak D call: TRBD1 (5 bases). The CDR3 has 13 amino acids. V lost 1 base, J lost 7 bases, and 5 bases lay in between. Germline V CDR1 and CDR2: SGHTA, FQGNSA. CDR3 sequence: CASSLGGNSPLHF. The DNA of the CDR3 is TGTGCCAGCAGCTTAGGGGGGAATTCACCCCTCCACTTT. Together with reference TRBV7-2 and TRBJ1-6, the CDR3 gives the full variable domain: GAGVSQSPSNKVTEKGKDVELRCDPISGHTALYWYRQSLGQGLEFLIYFQGNSAPDKSGLPSDRFSAERTGGSVSTLTIQRTQQEDSAVYLCASSLGGNSPLHFGNGTRLTVT.

The chain combines TRBV25-1 with TRBJ1-4, with D possibly being TRBD1 (6 bases). CDR3 length: 14 amino acids. The V gene lost 5 bases and the J gene lost 8 bases, with 15 bases spanning the gap. Germline V gene lookup returns CDR1 MGHDK and CDR2 SYGVNS. The CDR3 sequence is CASSLRGQREKLFF. The CDR3 DNA sequence: TGTGCCAGCAGTCTCAGGGGCCAAAGGGAAAAACTGTTTTTT.

This rearrangement joins TRBV11-2 to TRBJ2-7, with D unresolved. Between the trimmed V and J ends, which lost 1 base and 5 bases, there was a span of 12 bases. Germline assignment: CDR1 SGHAT and CDR2 FQNNGV. This CDR3 has 14 amino acids. This chain's CDR3 is CASSLGTLKNEQYF. The CDR3 DNA reads TGTGCCAGCAGCTTAGGCACTCTCAAAAACGAGCAGTACTTC.

The chain carries TRBV27 and TRBJ1-4, with a possible D match to TRBD1 (5 bases). The CDR3 runs to 15 residues. CDR1 and CDR2 (germline): MNHEY, SMNVEV (reference sequence). Deletions cut 6 bases from V and 10 bases from J, with 21 bases between. The CDR3 loop is CASRQTAAAKIKLFF. DNA for the CDR3: TGTGCCAGCAGGCAGACAGCCGCCGCAAAAATAAAACTGTTTTTT. Complete variable domain (other parts from reference TRBV27 and TRBJ1-4): EAQVTQNPRYLITVTGKKLTVTCSQNMNHEYMSWYRQDPGLGLRQIYYSMNVEVTDKGDVPEGYKVSRKEKRNFPLILESPSPNQTSLYFCASRQTAAAKIKLFFGSGTQLSVL.

V and J are TRBV5-8 and TRBJ1-3, with D possibly matching TRBD1 (5 bases). The V end was cut by 1 base, the J end by 0 bases, with 8 bases between. This CDR3 region has 15 residues. The germline V gene has CDR1 SGHTS and CDR2 YDEGEE. The CDR3 spells CASSLTGFSGNTIYF. CDR3 nucleotides: TGTGCCAGCAGCTTGACAGGATTCTCTGGAAACACCATATATTTT.

The rearrangement links TRBV7-3 to TRBJ2-1; 7 bases agree with TRBD1. J gave up 10 bases and V 0 bases, and 6 bases lay outside the gene matches. This CDR3 region has 14 residues. Per germline, CDR1 SGHTA and CDR2 FQGTGA. CDR3 sequence: CASSLTKGAQEQFF. Here the CDR3 DNA reads TGTGCCAGCAGCTTAACGAAGGGGGCTCAGGAGCAGTTCTTC. Combining the CDR3 with reference TRBV7-3 and TRBJ2-1 gives the whole variable domain GAGVSQTPSNKVTEKGKYVELRCDPISGHTALYWYRQSLGQGPEFLIYFQGTGAADDSGLPNDRFFAVRPEGSVSTLKIQRTERGDSAVYLCASSLTKGAQEQFFGPGTRLTVL.

The chain recombines TRBV5-4 with TRBJ2-7; D remains unclear. The CDR3 totals 12 residues. Trimming removed 0 bases from V and 7 bases from J, with 8 bases in between. Germline V CDR1 and CDR2: SGHNT, YYREEE (reference sequence). The CDR3 protein is CASSLGTVEQYF. CDR3 nucleotide sequence: TGTGCCAGCAGCTTGGGAACAGTTGAGCAGTACTTC. The entire variable domain, with the rest obtained from reference TRBV5-4 and TRBJ2-7, is as follows: ETGVTQSPTHLIKTRGQQVTLRCSSQSGHNTVSWYQQALGQGPQFIFQYYREEENGRGNFPPRFSGLQFPNYSSELNVNALELDDSALYLCASSLGTVEQYFGPGTRLTVT.

The genes are TRBV5-1 and TRBJ2-1; D is unclear. V was cut by 0 bases and J by 8 bases, with 18 bases left in between. The CDR3 length is 16 residues. Germline assignment: CDR1 SGHRS and CDR2 YFSETQ. CDR3 nucleotide sequence: TGCGCCAGCAGCTTGGAGGGTGGGTGGGCCCTGGATGAGCAGTTCTTC. It codes for CASSLEGGWALDEQFF.

This rearrangement joins TRBV7-9 to TRBJ1-6; the D is unclear. With 1 base removed from V and 0 bases from J, the gap between germline ends came to 7 bases. CDR1 is SEHNR, CDR2 FQNEAQ, per germline (reference sequence). The CDR3 has 16 amino acids. CDR3 in DNA: TGTGCCAGCAGCTTAGGAGGGAGCTCCTATAATTCACCCCTCCACTTT. Amino acid sequence: CASSLGGSSYNSPLHF.

The V and J genes are TRBV9 and TRBJ2-7, with 10 bases aligning to TRBD2. V shed 3 bases and J 2 bases; nucleotides not matched to a gene: 2. CDR3 size: 14 residues. Germline V gives CDR1 SGDLS, CDR2 YYNGEE. CDR3 sequence: CASSATSGAYEQYF. DNA for the CDR3: TGTGCCAGCAGCGCCACTAGCGGGGCCTACGAGCAGTACTTC.

The J gene is TRBJ2-2, the V gene TRBV21-1. TRBV21-1 is a pseudogene. The CDR3 is made up of 16 amino acids. This chain's CDR3 is CASSPSGARVTGELFF. The CDR3 nucleotides are TGTGCCAGCAGCCCGTCGGGGGCTAGGGTCACCGGGGAGCTGTTTTTT.

The chain links TRBV5-4 to TRBJ1-1; D possibly corresponds to TRBD1 (6 bases). The V gene's germline CDR1 is SGHNT and CDR2 YYREEE (reference sequence). V was trimmed by 1 base and J by 5 bases, leaving 12 bases between them. The CDR3 extends over 14 amino acids. For the CDR3, the DNA is TGTGCCAGCAGCTTGCGGGGTAGGGGGACTGAAGCTTTCTTT. Translating gives CASSLRGRGTEAFF. Complete variable domain (other parts from reference TRBV5-4 and TRBJ1-1): ETGVTQSPTHLIKTRGQQVTLRCSSQSGHNTVSWYQQALGQGPQFIFQYYREEENGRGNFPPRFSGLQFPNYSSELNVNALELDDSALYLCASSLRGRGTEAFFGQGTRLTVV.

The table lists this clone with a count of one. The chain joins TRBV28 to TRBJ1-6; D gene ambiguous. This CDR3 is built from 14 residues. Germline values: CDR1 MDHEN, CDR2 SYDVKM. Between the trimmed V and J ends, which lost 2 bases and 10 bases, there was a span of 12 bases. The CDR3 region is CASSLRGSGSPLHF. DNA of the CDR3: TGTGCCAGCAGTTTACGTGGGAGTGGGTCACCCCTCCACTTT.

This clone was detected a few times. The chain employs TRBV7-2 and TRBJ1-2; D is uncertain. Germline V gives CDR1 SGHTA, CDR2 FQGNSA. Deletions cut 4 bases from V and 4 bases from J, with 13 bases between. The CDR3 is made up of 14 amino acids. In DNA, the CDR3 is TGTGCCAGCAGCTACAAAGCAGACGTCTATGGCTACACCTTC. It codes for CASSYKADVYGYTF. Variable domain in full (rest from reference TRBV7-2 and TRBJ1-2): GAGVSQSPSNKVTEKGKDVELRCDPISGHTALYWYRQSLGQGLEFLIYFQGNSAPDKSGLPSDRFSAERTGGSVSTLTIQRTQQEDSAVYLCASSYKADVYGYTFGSGTRLTVV.